This T cell receptor beta chain derives from a study of T cell changes during pregnancy in multiple sclerosis. Using immunoSEQ multiplex PCR, the repertoire was profiled, and TCRdb retains in-frame clones only, with some absent. This sample has tens of thousands of clones; approximately 90% occur once, and the top ten carry 4.5%. Germline V gene sequence: CDR1 SNHLY, CDR2 FYNNEI. The V end was cut by 3 bases, the J end by 3 bases, with 18 bases between. The CDR3 is 16 amino acids. The sample was peripheral blood, taken in the second trimester of pregnancy. V usage is TRBV2 and J usage is TRBJ2-7; D may be TRBD2 (5 bases). This clonotype was obtained from a female donor in good health, enrolled as a control in a pregnancy study. The CDR3 protein is CASSEGAGPSHYEQYF. In DNA form, the CDR3 reads TGTGCCAGCAGTGAGGGAGCAGGCCCCTCCCACTACGAGCAGTACTTC.